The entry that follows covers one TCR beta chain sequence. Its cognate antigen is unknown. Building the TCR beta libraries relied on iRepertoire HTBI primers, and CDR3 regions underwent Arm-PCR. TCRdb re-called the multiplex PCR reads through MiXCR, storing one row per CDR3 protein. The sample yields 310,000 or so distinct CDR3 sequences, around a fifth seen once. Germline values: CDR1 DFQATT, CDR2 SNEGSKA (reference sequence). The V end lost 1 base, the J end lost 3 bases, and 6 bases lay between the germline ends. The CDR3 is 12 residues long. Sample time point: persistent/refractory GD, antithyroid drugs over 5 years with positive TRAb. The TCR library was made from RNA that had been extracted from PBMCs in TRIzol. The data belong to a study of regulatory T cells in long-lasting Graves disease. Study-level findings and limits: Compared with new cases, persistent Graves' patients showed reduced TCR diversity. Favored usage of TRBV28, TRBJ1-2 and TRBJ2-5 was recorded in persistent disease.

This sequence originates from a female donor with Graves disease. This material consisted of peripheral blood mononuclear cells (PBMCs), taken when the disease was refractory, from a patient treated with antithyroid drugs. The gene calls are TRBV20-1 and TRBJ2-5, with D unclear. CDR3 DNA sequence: TGCAGTGCTAGAGCCCTAGAAGAGACCCAGTACTTC. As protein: CSARALEETQYF.